This entry describes one T cell receptor (beta chain). This sample was included in a study of blood T cell repertoires in COVID-19. Across the study: Acute-phase and convalescent COVID-19 samples originated in the United States, Italy and Spain. T cells, B-cell-depleted T cells, or PBMCs provided the cDNA or gDNA that served as material.

CDR1 and CDR2 from the germline V gene are SQVTM and ANQGSEA. Germline trimming cut 5 bases from V and 2 bases from J; bases unmatched to any gene: 9. CDR3 size: 15 residues. Per the original data handling: Reference gene primer amplification gave estimated nucleated cell counts. Repertoires were generated with immunoSEQ multiplex PCR, while TCRdb's copy carries only in-frame clones and drops some. For V, J and clone size, that table is used; D and trimming come from the DNA. The top ten hold less than 15% of the sample, which has some 180,000 clones, 70% to 85% seen once. This TCR was recovered from a human donor in a cohort sampled during active COVID-19. The sample taken for sequencing was peripheral blood. This chain joins TRBV29-1 and TRBJ2-3, with 8 bases matching TRBD1. CDR3 bases: TGCAGCGTTCCATACACAGGGGGTTTCACAGATACGCAGTATTTT. Translation gives CSVPYTGGFTDTQYF.